A single sample is the source of the 20 T cell receptor beta chains below, sequenced in a study of blood T cell repertoires in COVID-19. Using immunoSEQ multiplex PCR, the repertoire was profiled, and TCRdb retains in-frame clones only, with some absent. The table includes fewer than 400,000 clones, over 75% detected once. Source material: PBMCs or T cells enriched from blood (not recorded which). The receptors derive from a man younger than 45 who had recovered from COVID-19.

The chain has TRBV7-8 and TRBJ2-7; 9 bases are shared with TRBD1. Germline V gives CDR1 SGHVS, CDR2 FQNEAQ. The CDR3 totals 15 residues. V lost 7 bases and J lost 7; bases outside the gene matches: 14. CDR3 in amino acids: CASTLAGQGLGEQYF. In nucleotides, the CDR3 is TGTGCCAGCACCCTCGCGGGACAGGGTCTGGGGGAGCAGTACTTC.

The V and J genes are TRBV18 and TRBJ1-4; D remains unclear. Trimming took 2 bases from V and 4 from J, leaving 8 bases between them. Looked up from germline, CDR1 is KGHSH and CDR2 is LQKENI. The CDR3 covers 14 residues. The CDR3 sequence is CASSPEAFNEKLFF. The CDR3 region has the DNA TGTGCCAGCTCACCAGAGGCTTTTAATGAAAAACTGTTTTTT.

The chain joins TRBV30 to TRBJ1-2, with 7 bases aligning to TRBD1. Germline CDR1 is GTSNPN and CDR2 is SVGIG (reference sequence). The CDR3 totals 13 residues. V shed 1 base and J 7 bases; nucleotides not matched to a gene: 6. In DNA, the CDR3 is TGTGCCTGGAGTGGACAGGGTGGAACTGGCTACACCTTC. Translated: CAWSGQGGTGYTF.

The chain employs TRBV19 and TRBJ2-1, with D possibly matching TRBD2 (6 bases). Germline loops: CDR1 LNHDA, CDR2 SQIVND (reference sequence). V was pared by 10 bases and J by 2 bases, with 15 bases between. The CDR3 is 14 residues long. CDR3 sequence (DNA): TGTGCCACGAACCGGGACTTAGCCTACAATGAGCAGTTCTTC. Translation gives CATNRDLAYNEQFF.

The chain uses TRBV19 and TRBJ2-2, with D maybe TRBD1 (5 bases). In germline, CDR1 is LNHDA, CDR2 SQIVND (reference sequence). There are 15 residues in the CDR3. With 5 bases removed from V and 7 bases from J, the gap between germline ends came to 17 bases. The CDR3 reads CASSLQGWIVGELFF. The CDR3 nucleotides read TGTGCCAGTAGTCTCCAGGGTTGGATCGTCGGGGAGCTGTTTTTT.

This clone was detected once. Other nucleotide sequences from this sample produce the same CDR3. The chain combines TRBV10-3 with TRBJ1-1; D is unclear. Germline CDR1 is ENHRY and CDR2 is SYGVKD. The CDR3 consists of 13 residues. The germline V and J ends were trimmed by 0 bases and 4 bases, with 6 bases remaining between them. Here the CDR3 DNA reads TGTGCCATCAGTGAGTCCGGAGGCACTGAAGCTTTCTTT. Residues: CAISESGGTEAFF.

DNA of the CDR3: TGTGCCTGGAGTGTGATAGGCCGGACAGGGGGCCGAAGACCTAACACCGGGGAGCTGTTTTTT. It encodes CAWSVIGRTGGRRPNTGELFF. The chain recombines TRBV30 with TRBJ2-2, with 11 nucleotides matching TRBD1. The germline V gene has CDR1 GTSNPN and CDR2 SVGIG (reference sequence). This CDR3 is 21 amino acids long. Germline trimming cut 0 bases from V and 2 bases from J; bases unmatched to any gene: 17.

This chain links TRBV19 with TRBJ1-1; the match to TRBD1 covers 7 bases. From germline, CDR1 is LNHDA and CDR2 SQIVND (reference sequence). The CDR3 covers 13 residues. V gave up 8 bases and J gave up 4 bases; unmatched junction bases: 7. The CDR3 protein is CASGRQGGTEAFF. DNA for the CDR3: TGTGCCAGTGGGAGACAGGGCGGCACTGAAGCTTTCTTT.

This clone was recorded once. The rearrangement uses TRBV9 and TRBJ2-7; 7 bases align to TRBD2. The germline gives CDR1 SGDLS, CDR2 YYNGEE. This CDR3 has 14 amino acids. The V segment lost 7 bases and the J segment 5 bases; nucleotides outside the gene matches: 12. The CDR3 DNA follows: TGTGCCAGCGCCCCCTGGGAGGGTTTCCACGAGCAGTACTTC. Residues: CASAPWEGFHEQYF.

This chain uses TRBV5-4 with TRBJ1-2, with 11 nucleotides matching TRBD1. Germline V gives CDR1 SGHNT, CDR2 YYREEE (reference sequence). The CDR3 covers 14 residues. The ends lost 6 bases at V and 2 bases at J; junction bases unmatched: 3. CDR3 DNA: TGTGCCAGCACCAGGACAGGGGGCAACTATGGCTACACCTTC. Translation gives CASTRTGGNYGYTF.

The chain uses TRBV2 and TRBJ2-7; tentative D call: TRBD1 (7 bases). The germline V and J ends were trimmed by 6 bases and 3 bases, with 15 bases remaining between them. The CDR3 totals 14 residues. In germline, CDR1 is SNHLY, CDR2 FYNNEI. As DNA, the CDR3 is TGTGCCAGCAGGGCGGGACAGTTCCTCTACGAGCAGTACTTC. Amino acid sequence: CASRAGQFLYEQYF.

This clone has only one observation. The chain is built from TRBV24-1 and TRBJ2-5; the match to TRBD1 covers 8 bases. Trimming took 3 bases from V and 5 from J; bases not matched to a gene: 4. Germline values: CDR1 KGHDR, CDR2 SFDVKD. The length of the CDR3 is 14 residues. The CDR3 nucleotides are TGTGCCACCAGTGATCCGACAGGGGTCGAGACCCAGTACTTC. Translating it yields CATSDPTGVETQYF.

Of note for this clone: The junction does not match germline at one end; this may be a read error. The genes are TRBV10-3 and TRBJ1-1; 9 positions agree with TRBD1. CDR3 length: 13 residues. Germline CDR1 ENHRY, CDR2 SYGVKD. CDR3 nucleotide sequence: TGTGCCATCAGTTCAGAACCGGGACAGGGCGCGCTCTTT. Residues: CAISSEPGQGALF.

This sequence joins TRBV5-1 and TRBJ1-1; 12 nucleotides align to TRBD1. Germline trimming cut 2 bases from V and 7 bases from J; bases unmatched to any gene: 9. Germline values: CDR1 SGHRS, CDR2 YFSETQ. This CDR3 has 16 amino acids. CDR3 loop: CASSFDGRDRGLEAFF. The CDR3 DNA sequence: TGCGCCAGCAGCTTCGATGGTAGGGACAGGGGGCTTGAAGCTTTCTTT.

V and J are TRBV6-5 and TRBJ1-2, with D hard to call. CDR1 MNHEY and CDR2 SVGAGI come from the germline V gene. There are 15 residues in the CDR3. Trimming took 6 bases from V and 2 from J, leaving 16 bases between them. CDR3 DNA: TGTGCCAGCAGCCCCTCCCCGGGATTAAACTATGGCTACACCTTC. It translates to CASSPSPGLNYGYTF.

The rearrangement joins TRBV5-5 to TRBJ2-7; TRBD2 aligns across 7 bases. This CDR3 is 15 amino acids long. Germline values: CDR1 SGHKS, CDR2 YYEKEE (reference sequence). The V gene end was trimmed by 3 bases and the J gene end by 4 bases; junction bases not matched to a gene: 10. The CDR3 region has the DNA TGTGCCAGCAGCTCCAGGTCCCTAGCGGTTTACGAGCAGTACTTC. Translating gives CASSSRSLAVYEQYF.

There are a few counts of this clone. In nucleotides, the CDR3 is TGTGCCATCAATCAGAAGACAGGAGGCTATGGCTACACCTTC. Encoded protein: CAINQKTGGYGYTF. The chain employs TRBV10-3 and TRBJ1-2; D possibly corresponds to TRBD1 (6 bases). The CDR3 extends over 14 amino acids. Germline V gene lookup returns CDR1 ENHRY and CDR2 SYGVKD. V shed 7 bases and J shed 4 bases, with 16 bases lying between them.

The chain has TRBV5-1 and TRBJ2-1, with a weak D call TRBD2 (5 bases). The CDR3 has 14 residues. Trimming cost V 4 bases and J 1 base, with 9 bases left between them. The germline CDR1 and CDR2 sequences are SGHRS and YFSETQ. The CDR3 sequence is CASSPGDSYNEQFF. CDR3 DNA sequence: TGCGCCAGCAGCCCCGGGGATTCCTACAATGAGCAGTTCTTC.

This chain uses TRBV14 with TRBJ1-1; D is unresolved. Trimming took 0 bases from V and 7 from J, leaving 9 bases between them. CDR3 length: 13 amino acids. CDR1 SGHDN and CDR2 FVKESK come from the germline V gene. The CDR3 nucleotides are TGTGCCAGCAGCCAAGATTTGAACGGTGAAGCTTTCTTT. Its protein is CASSQDLNGEAFF.

The chain has TRBV7-8 and TRBJ2-6; TRBD2 might be the D (6 bases). There are 18 residues in the CDR3. Germline CDR1 is SGHVS and CDR2 is FQNEAQ. Trimming pared 7 bases from V and 0 bases from J, leaving 19 bases between. The CDR3 sequence: CASTNRDWDFSGANVLTF. The CDR3 region has the DNA TGTGCCAGCACAAACCGGGACTGGGACTTCTCTGGGGCCAACGTCCTGACTTTC.